The sequence of this T cell receptor (beta chain) was determined in a study of cytomegalovirus exposure and HLA in healthy donors. Looked up from germline, CDR1 is SEHNR and CDR2 is FQNEAQ (reference sequence). The CDR3 runs to 12 residues. Primers: 60 Vbeta forward and 13 Jbeta reverse. Sequencing used immunoSEQ multiplex PCR; TCRdb keeps in-frame clones, though not all of them. The sample gives 98,000 or so clones, over 65% of which show up once; 16% is in the top ten. Worth noting for this clone: One end of the junction is discordant with germline, which a read error may explain.

The TCR sequence derives from a man in his sixties in good health and CMV-seropositive. The sample was PBMCs. The chain joins TRBV7-9 to TRBJ2-7; D unclear. The CDR3 reads CSSSSTFYEQYF. The CDR3 bases are TGTTCCAGCAGCTCAACTTTCTACGAGCAGTACTTC.